The 29 T cell receptor beta chains listed next were all sequenced from one sample in a study of blood T cell repertoires in COVID-19. Profiled with immunoSEQ multiplex PCR; TCRdb holds only in-frame clones, not every one. This table holds approximately 210,000 clones, about 88% found once. Sequencing was done on a sample of peripheral blood. The receptor set was obtained from a man aged 35 to 55 with active or convalescent COVID-19.

V and J are TRBV6-4 and TRBJ2-3, with D possibly matching TRBD1 (5 bases). The CDR3 runs 16 residues. Trimming took 2 bases from V and 4 from J, leaving 16 bases between them. In germline, CDR1 is MRHNA, CDR2 SNTAGT. The CDR3 spells CASSDTGQRRADTQYF. For the CDR3, the DNA is TGTGCCAGCAGTGACACTGGACAACGCCGAGCAGATACGCAGTATTTT.

The chain is built from TRBV14 and TRBJ2-7; D remains unclear. Germline loops: CDR1 SGHDN, CDR2 FVKESK. This CDR3 region has 14 residues. Trimming removed 1 base from V and 2 bases from J, with 9 bases in between. The CDR3 region is CASSQGLQTYEQYF. Here the CDR3 DNA reads TGTGCCAGCAGCCAAGGTTTACAGACCTACGAGCAGTACTTC.

The CDR3 is CASSQDMARPSYEQYF. The CDR3 bases are TGCGCCAGCAGCCAAGATATGGCCCGCCCCTCCTACGAGCAGTACTTC. The chain recombines TRBV4-1 with TRBJ2-7; D gene ambiguous. There are 16 residues in the CDR3. The germline V and J ends were trimmed by 0 bases and 0 bases, with 12 bases remaining between them. Germline CDR1 and CDR2: MGHRA and YSYEKL.

The V and J genes are TRBV24-1 and TRBJ2-3, with D possibly being TRBD2 (6 bases). The ends were cut back, 8 bases at V and 5 bases at J, with 19 bases in the middle. Per the germline V gene, CDR1 is KGHDR and CDR2 is SFDVKD. The CDR3 spans 15 residues. CDR3 loop: CATTQSAGPGDTQYF. The CDR3 DNA sequence: TGTGCCACCACCCAATCCGCGGGGCCGGGAGATACGCAGTATTTT.

The table lists this clone with a few counts. The rearrangement uses TRBV19 and TRBJ1-2; D unclear. CDR1 is LNHDA and CDR2 is SQIVND in the germline V gene (reference sequence). The CDR3 consists of 15 residues. The V gene lost 5 bases and the J gene lost 6 bases, with 19 bases spanning the gap. This chain's CDR3 is CASSAPRGLKHGYTF. The CDR3 bases are TGTGCCAGTAGTGCCCCCCGGGGTCTAAAGCATGGCTACACCTTC.

This clone was detected only a few times. The chain has TRBV5-4 and TRBJ2-7; TRBD2 agrees at 9 bases. Per the germline V gene, CDR1 is SGHNT and CDR2 is YYREEE (reference sequence). This CDR3 has 14 residues. The ends lost 4 bases at V and 4 bases at J; junction bases unmatched: 6. Here the CDR3 reads CASSTKAGGYEQYF. CDR3 nucleotide sequence: TGTGCCAGCAGCACAAAAGCGGGAGGTTACGAGCAGTACTTC.

For the CDR3, the DNA is TGTGCCAGCAGCAGGGGACTTGGGACTCAATACGAGCAGTACTTC. Amino acid sequence: CASSRGLGTQYEQYF. The chain couples TRBV14 to TRBJ2-7; D possibly corresponds to TRBD2 (6 bases). The CDR3 length is 15 residues. V gave up 5 bases and J gave up 4 bases, with 18 bases separating them. Per the germline V gene, CDR1 is SGHDN and CDR2 is FVKESK.

The chain uses TRBV19 and TRBJ2-7; 9 bases match TRBD1. Germline CDR1 and CDR2: LNHDA and SQIVND (reference sequence). The CDR3 loop spans 14 amino acids. The V and J ends lost 5 bases and 1 base, in that order; junction bases with no gene match: 3. CDR3 region: CASSPTGGSYEQYF. In DNA, the CDR3 is TGTGCCAGTAGTCCGACAGGGGGATCCTACGAGCAGTACTTC. Full variable domain (missing parts from reference TRBV19 and TRBJ2-7): DGGITQSPKYLFRKEGQNVTLSCEQNLNHDAMYWYRQDPGQGLRLIYYSQIVNDFQKGDIAEGYSVSREKKESFPLTVTSAQKNPTAFYLCASSPTGGSYEQYFGPGTRLTVT.

The V and J genes are TRBV28 and TRBJ2-7; TRBD2 aligns across 8 bases. Trimming at V came to 5 bases and at J to 0 bases, leaving 18 bases not matched to a gene. CDR1 is MDHEN and CDR2 is SYDVKM in the germline V gene. CDR3 length equals 19 residues. The CDR3 region has the DNA TGTGCCAGCAGTCCTGGGAGGGCCTTAGCGGGAACCCTCTCCTACGAGCAGTACTTC. The encoded protein is CASSPGRALAGTLSYEQYF. The full variable domain, completed using reference TRBV28 and TRBJ2-7, is DVKVTQSSRYLVKRTGEKVFLECVQDMDHENMFWYRQDPGLGLRLIYFSYDVKMKEKGDIPEGYSVSREKKERFSLILESASTNQTSMYLCASSPGRALAGTLSYEQYFGPGTRLTVT.

The V call is TRBV5-6, the J call TRBJ2-1; 8 bases line up with TRBD2. Germline trimming cut 2 bases from V and 14 bases from J; bases unmatched to any gene: 3. Germline CDR1 and CDR2: SGHDT and YYEEEE. The CDR3 is 11 amino acids. Here the CDR3 DNA reads TGTGCCAGCAGCTTTAGCGGGGAAGAGTTCTTC. It translates to CASSFSGEEFF.

This chain joins TRBV18 and TRBJ1-1; D unclear. The germline V gene encodes CDR1 KGHSH and CDR2 LQKENI. The CDR3 is 13 amino acids. V was cut by 4 bases and J by 3 bases, with 9 bases left in between. CDR3 region: CASSRLEYTEAFF. For the CDR3, the DNA is TGTGCCAGCTCACGACTGGAATACACTGAAGCTTTCTTT.

The chain is built from TRBV13 and TRBJ2-7, with TRBD2 identical over 11 bases. This CDR3 is 16 amino acids long. From germline, CDR1 is PRHDT and CDR2 FYEKMQ (reference sequence). V lost 1 base and J lost 4; bases outside the gene matches: 6. CDR3 sequence: CASSLDQGLAAYEQYF. In nucleotides, the CDR3 is TGTGCCAGCAGCTTAGATCAGGGACTAGCGGCTTACGAGCAGTACTTC.

V usage is TRBV5-1 and J usage is TRBJ2-3; 7 bases are shared with TRBD2. The trim removed 0 bases at V and 2 bases at J, leaving 6 bases unmatched. Germline V gene data show CDR1 as SGHRS and CDR2 as YFSETQ. The length of the CDR3 is 16 residues. CDR3 in amino acids: CASSLVLRGSTDTQYF. The CDR3, as DNA: TGCGCCAGCAGCTTGGTGCTGCGGGGGTCCACAGATACGCAGTATTTT.

The chain is built from TRBV5-6 and TRBJ2-5, with a weak D call TRBD2 (6 bases). V was shortened by 1 base and J by 4 bases, with 11 bases between the two germline ends. The CDR3 is 14 amino acids. Germline V lookup: CDR1 SGHDT, CDR2 YYEEEE. CDR3 sequence (DNA): TGTGCCAGCAGCTTGAGTTTGGAGGGAGAGACCCAGTACTTC. Protein sequence: CASSLSLEGETQYF.

This sequence joins TRBV3-1 (or the pseudogene TRBV3-2) and TRBJ1-3; D perhaps matches TRBD1 (5 bases). The CDR3 consists of 16 residues. V lost 0 bases, J lost 3 bases, and 12 bases lay in between. Germline assignment: CDR1 LGHDT and CDR2 YNNKEL (reference sequence). CDR3 in amino acids: CASSQDPGMFGNTIYF. The CDR3 coding sequence is TGTGCCAGCAGCCAAGATCCAGGGATGTTTGGAAACACCATATATTTT.

The V and J genes are TRBV21-1 and TRBJ1-5. TRBV21-1 is classified as a pseudogene. This CDR3 is built from 17 residues. CDR3 sequence reads: CARERSRGGGCDQPQHF. The CDR3 coding sequence is TGTGCCAGAGAGCGGTCCAGGGGAGGGGGGTGCGATCAGCCCCAGCATTTT.

The chain uses TRBV2 and TRBJ2-2, with unresolved D. Germline-derived CDR1 and CDR2 are SNHLY and FYNNEI. Trimming cost V 11 bases and J 4 bases, with 5 bases left between them. The CDR3 runs 10 residues. The CDR3 DNA follows: TGTGCCGCAGGCACCGGGGAGCTGTTTTTT. As protein: CAAGTGELFF.

The chain has TRBV2 and TRBJ1-5; the match to TRBD1 covers 9 bases. The CDR3 is made up of 15 amino acids. The V gene's germline CDR1 is SNHLY and CDR2 FYNNEI. J lost 5 bases, V lost 4 bases, and 6 bases had no gene match. CDR3 amino acids: CASSGGTGIYQPQHF. For the CDR3, the DNA is TGTGCCAGCAGTGGAGGGACAGGGATTTATCAGCCCCAGCATTTT.

The chain is built from TRBV6-5 and TRBJ2-7, with D possibly matching TRBD1 (6 bases). This CDR3 is built from 14 residues. V lost 6 bases to trimming and J lost 1 base, with 13 bases between them. CDR1 and CDR2 from the germline V gene are MNHEY and SVGAGI. CDR3 in amino acids: CASRTGLLSYEQYF. The DNA for the CDR3 is TGTGCCAGCAGAACAGGGCTTCTATCCTACGAGCAGTACTTC.

The rearrangement links TRBV5-4 to TRBJ2-1, with D unclear. Trimming cost V 0 bases and J 5 bases, with 12 bases left between them. Germline V lookup: CDR1 SGHNT, CDR2 YYREEE (reference sequence). The CDR3 has 15 amino acids. The CDR3 coding sequence is TGTGCCAGCAGCTTGGCGGCAGCGCAAAACAATGAGCAGTTCTTC. Translated: CASSLAAAQNNEQFF.

The CDR3 protein is CASSRGTGDPKLTYNEQFF. Written as DNA, the CDR3 is TGTGCCAGTAGTAGGGGGACAGGGGACCCAAAACTTACCTACAATGAGCAGTTCTTC. This chain uses TRBV19 with TRBJ2-1, with TRBD1 matching 10 bases. V trimming: 4 bases; J trimming: 2 bases; junction bases outside the gene matches: 14. Looked up from germline, CDR1 is LNHDA and CDR2 is SQIVND (reference sequence). The CDR3 is 19 amino acids.

This chain links TRBV7-8 with TRBJ2-1, with 7 bases fitting TRBD2. V shed 3 bases and J 10 bases; nucleotides not matched to a gene: 6. The CDR3 spans 13 residues. The germline gives CDR1 SGHVS, CDR2 FQNEAQ. The DNA for the CDR3 is TGTGCCAGCAGCTTGTACGGGGGGTTAGAGCAGTTCTTC. Its translation: CASSLYGGLEQFF.

The V and J genes are TRBV5-1 and TRBJ2-6, with TRBD1 matching 10 bases. Germline trimming cut 4 bases from V and 3 bases from J; bases unmatched to any gene: 7. The CDR3 covers 17 residues. The germline gives CDR1 SGHRS, CDR2 YFSETQ. CDR3 protein: CASSVRDRGNGANVLTF. The CDR3 nucleotides are TGCGCCAGCAGCGTCCGGGACAGGGGAAATGGGGCCAACGTCCTGACTTTC.

This chain joins TRBV3-1 (or the pseudogene TRBV3-2) and TRBJ1-1, with 8 bases lining up with TRBD1. V trimming: 4 bases; J trimming: 11 bases; junction bases outside the gene matches: 9. The CDR3 totals 13 residues. Germline CDR1 is LGHDT and CDR2 is YNNKEL (reference sequence). The CDR3 sequence: CASSRKGQGRAFF. CDR3 DNA: TGTGCCAGCAGCCGAAAAGGACAGGGTAGGGCTTTCTTT.

The chain recombines TRBV28 with TRBJ1-1, with 8 bases lining up with TRBD1. Germline trimming cut 3 bases from V and 0 bases from J; bases unmatched to any gene: 6. The CDR3 contains 16 residues. From germline, CDR1 is MDHEN and CDR2 SYDVKM. The CDR3 region is CASSFTGGPMNTEAFF. CDR3 coding DNA: TGTGCCAGCAGTTTCACAGGGGGTCCCATGAACACTGAAGCTTTCTTT.

This clone has more than one count but fewer than ten. This chain uses TRBV5-1 with TRBJ1-2; TRBD1 aligns across 8 bases. Germline CDR1 and CDR2: SGHRS and YFSETQ. The CDR3 is 14 amino acids. V shed 5 bases and J 8 bases; nucleotides not matched to a gene: 11. This chain's CDR3 is CASRRFQGAPGYTF. CDR3 nucleotides: TGCGCCAGCAGACGTTTCCAGGGGGCGCCAGGCTACACCTTC.

The chain combines TRBV5-1 with TRBJ2-7; D is perhaps TRBD1 (6 bases). The germline V gene encodes CDR1 SGHRS and CDR2 YFSETQ. V was pared by 5 bases and J by 1 base, with 13 bases between. The CDR3 extends over 14 amino acids. DNA of the CDR3: TGCGCCAGCAGTAGGGCAGGGGAATCCTACGAGCAGTACTTC. Translation gives CASSRAGESYEQYF.

J is TRBJ1-2 and V is TRBV19; 7 bases match TRBD1. The CDR3 contains 14 residues. V was clipped by 5 bases and J by 5 bases; unmatched bases: 8. CDR1 and CDR2 from the germline V gene are LNHDA and SQIVND (reference sequence). The CDR3 loop reads CASSAGQRSYGYTF. The CDR3 bases are TGTGCCAGTAGTGCGGGACAGCGTAGTTATGGCTACACCTTC.

This chain joins TRBV13 and TRBJ2-5; the match to TRBD2 covers 8 bases. The CDR3 sequence is 15 residues long. Per germline, CDR1 PRHDT and CDR2 FYEKMQ (reference sequence). The V and J ends lost 1 base and 1 base, in that order; junction bases with no gene match: 2. The CDR3 nucleotides are TGTGCCAGCAGCTTAGCGGGGGGGCGCCAAGAGACCCAGTACTTC. Translation: CASSLAGGRQETQYF. The complete variable domain, with remaining parts taken from reference TRBV13 and TRBJ2-5, reads AAGVIQSPRHLIKEKRETATLKCYPIPRHDTVYWYQQGPGQDPQFLISFYEKMQSDKGSIPDRFSAQQFSDYHSELNMSSLELGDSALYFCASSLAGGRQETQYFGPGTRLLVL.